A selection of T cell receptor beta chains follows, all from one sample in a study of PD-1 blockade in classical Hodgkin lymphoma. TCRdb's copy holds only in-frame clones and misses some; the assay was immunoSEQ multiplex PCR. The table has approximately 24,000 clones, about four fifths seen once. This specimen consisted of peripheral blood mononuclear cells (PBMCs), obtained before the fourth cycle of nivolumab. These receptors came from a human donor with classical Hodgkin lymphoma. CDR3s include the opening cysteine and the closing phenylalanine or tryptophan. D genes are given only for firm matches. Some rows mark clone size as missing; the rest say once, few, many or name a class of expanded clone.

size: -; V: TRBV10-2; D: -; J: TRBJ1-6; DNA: TGCGCCACCCGCCGGTATAATTCACCCCTCCACTTT; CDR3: CATRRYNSPLHF
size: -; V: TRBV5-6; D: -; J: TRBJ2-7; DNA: TGTGCCAGCAGCGGGGGGAATACCTACGAGCAGTACTTC; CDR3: CASSGGNTYEQYF
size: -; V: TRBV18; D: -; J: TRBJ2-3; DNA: TGTGCCAGCTCACCCTTAAACACAGATACGCAGTATTTT; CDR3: CASSPLNTDTQYF
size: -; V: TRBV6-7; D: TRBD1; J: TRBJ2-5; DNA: TGTGCCAGCAGGGAAAGGACAGGGAGCCAAGAGACCCAGTACTTC; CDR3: CASRERTGSQETQYF
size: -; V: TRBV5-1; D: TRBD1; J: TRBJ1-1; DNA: TGCGCCAGCACAGGGGACAGGGAAGCTTTCTTT; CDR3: CASTGDREAFF
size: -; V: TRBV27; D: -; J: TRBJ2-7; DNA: TGTGCCAGCATAAGATCCCGGGAAGGAACCTACGAGCAGTACTTC; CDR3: CASIRSREGTYEQYF
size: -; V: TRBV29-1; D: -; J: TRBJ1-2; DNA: TGCAGCGTAGATGAAAAGGGCGGAGGGTCAGGCTATGGCTACACCTTC; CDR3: CSVDEKGGGSGYGYTF
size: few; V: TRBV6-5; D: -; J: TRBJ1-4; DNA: TGTGCCAGCAGTTATGGGACACGGGAGGGAAAACTGTTTTTT; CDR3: CASSYGTREGKLFF
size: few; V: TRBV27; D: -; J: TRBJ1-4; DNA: TGTGCCAGCAGTTTTAGCGCAACTAATGAAAAACTGTTTTTT; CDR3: CASSFSATNEKLFF
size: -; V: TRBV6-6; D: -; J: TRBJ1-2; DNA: TGTGCCAGCAGTTACGAAAGGTTGGCGGTCTATGGCTACACCTTC; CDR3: CASSYERLAVYGYTF
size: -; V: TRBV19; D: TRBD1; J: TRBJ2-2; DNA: TGTGCCAGTAGTGCTTTGGCCGGGACAGCAAACACCGGGGAGCTGTTTTTT; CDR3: CASSALAGTANTGELFF
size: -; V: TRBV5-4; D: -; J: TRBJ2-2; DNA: TGTGCCAGCAGCTTGGTACAGAACACCGGGGAGCTGTTTTTT; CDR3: CASSLVQNTGELFF
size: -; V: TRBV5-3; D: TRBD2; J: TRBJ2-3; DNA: TGTGCCAGAAGCTTGGAAGGGCGGGAGGGACAAGATACGCAGTATTTT; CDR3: CARSLEGREGQDTQYF
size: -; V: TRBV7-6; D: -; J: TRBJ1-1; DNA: TGTGCCAGCAGCTTAGGGCTAGGGACTGAAGCTTTCTTT; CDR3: CASSLGLGTEAFF